A selection of T cell receptor beta chains follows, all from one sample in a study of T-cell memory formation after mild COVID-19. From the 5' RACE reads, TCRdb called clonotypes with MiXCR, one entry per CDR3 protein. The sample holds 550,000 to 700,000 distinct CDR3 sequences; around a sixth are singletons and the top ten take about 8.6%. Sequencing was carried out using PBMCs or a T cell subset sorted from them (not recorded which). Receptors originate from an adult woman who had mild COVID-19 (a few samples of this study predate the infection). Cell type and time point are not known. The CDR3 runs from the conserved cysteine through the conserved F or W. The D gene is left open where the match is weak. The size of a clone is reported for some rows only, either as once, few or many, or as a class for expanded clones.

V gene: TRBV9
J gene: TRBJ2-5
D gene: .
clone size: .
CDR3 protein: CASSITSQGYRETQYF
CDR3 DNA: TGTGCCAGCAGCATTACAAGCCAGGGGTACCGGGAGACCCAGTACTTC

V gene: TRBV7-2
J gene: TRBJ2-3
D gene: .
clone size: many
CDR3 protein: CASSSWSTDTQYF
CDR3 DNA: TGTGCCAGCAGCTCCTGGAGCACAGATACGCAGTATTTT

V gene: TRBV20-1
J gene: TRBJ1-2
D gene: .
clone size: few
CDR3 protein: CSARVLGDKVFEGYTF
CDR3 DNA: TGCAGTGCTAGAGTCCTCGGCGATAAGGTATTCGAGGGCTACACCTTC

V gene: TRBV20-1
J gene: TRBJ2-3
D gene: TRBD2
clone size: few
CDR3 protein: CSVSHGLAGTEPLTDTQYF
CDR3 DNA: TGCAGTGTTAGTCACGGACTAGCGGGGACCGAACCACTCACAGATACGCAGTATTTT

V gene: TRBV12-3/TRBV12-4
J gene: TRBJ2-4
D gene: TRBD1
clone size: few
CDR3 protein: CASSPEGTGENIQYF
CDR3 DNA: TGTGCCAGCAGCCCCGAGGGGACAGGGGAAAACATTCAGTACTTC

V gene: TRBV6-2/TRBV6-3
J gene: TRBJ1-5
D gene: .
clone size: many
CDR3 protein: CASSPDSRPQHF
CDR3 DNA: TGTGCCAGCAGTCCTGACAGTCGGCCCCAGCATTTT

V gene: TRBV4-1
J gene: TRBJ1-2
D gene: TRBD1
clone size: few
CDR3 protein: CASSSPGQAGYTF
CDR3 DNA: TGCGCCAGCAGCTCTCCGGGACAGGCAGGCTACACCTTC

V gene: TRBV12-3/TRBV12-4
J gene: TRBJ1-1
D gene: .
clone size: .
CDR3 protein: CASTGTALNTEAFF
CDR3 DNA: TGTGCCAGCACCGGGACGGCACTCAACACTGAAGCTTTCTTT

V gene: TRBV7-9
J gene: TRBJ1-6
D gene: .
clone size: .
CDR3 protein: CASSSSGGGPHSPLHF
CDR3 DNA: TGTGCCAGCAGTTCCTCTGGGGGGGGGCCCCATTCACCCCTCCACTTT

V gene: TRBV7-2
J gene: TRBJ1-2
D gene: .
clone size: few
CDR3 protein: CASSSRMQQTYGYTF
CDR3 DNA: TGTGCCAGCAGCTCACGGATGCAACAGACCTATGGCTACACCTTC

V gene: TRBV7-9
J gene: TRBJ2-1
D gene: TRBD2
clone size: .
CDR3 protein: CASSSPVSGEGLGEQFF
CDR3 DNA: TGTGCCAGCAGCTCCCCGGTTTCGGGGGAGGGCCTCGGTGAGCAGTTCTTC

V gene: TRBV9
J gene: TRBJ2-3
D gene: TRBD1
clone size: .
CDR3 protein: CASSVEGGQGTDTQYF
CDR3 DNA: TGTGCCAGCAGCGTAGAGGGGGGACAGGGGACAGATACGCAGTATTTT

V gene: TRBV7-9
J gene: TRBJ2-5
D gene: TRBD1
clone size: .
CDR3 protein: CASSSRTGTYQETQYF
CDR3 DNA: TGTGCCAGCAGCTCCCGGACAGGGACGTACCAAGAGACCCAGTACTTC

V gene: TRBV12-3/TRBV12-4
J gene: TRBJ2-1
D gene: .
clone size: few
CDR3 protein: CASSGEDLNGRVRHPNPYNEQFF
CDR3 DNA: TGTGCCAGCAGTGGGGAGGACCTAAATGGAAGGGTCAGGCACCCCAACCCATACAATGAGCAGTTCTTC

V gene: TRBV6-6
J gene: TRBJ2-1
D gene: TRBD2
clone size: .
CDR3 protein: CASSFAPGTSGSLTGYNEQFF
CDR3 DNA: TGTGCCAGCAGTTTTGCCCCCGGGACTAGCGGGAGCTTAACAGGGTACAATGAGCAGTTCTTC

V gene: TRBV24-1
J gene: TRBJ2-7
D gene: TRBD2
clone size: .
CDR3 protein: CATSDLRLAGALYEQYF
CDR3 DNA: TGTGCCACCAGTGATCTACGACTAGCGGGAGCCCTCTACGAGCAGTACTTC

V gene: TRBV29-1
J gene: TRBJ2-6
D gene: .
clone size: few
CDR3 protein: CSVLSGQRSSGANVLTF
CDR3 DNA: TGCAGCGTTCTTTCCGGGCAGCGTAGCTCTGGGGCCAACGTCCTGACTTTC

V gene: TRBV7-2
J gene: TRBJ2-7
D gene: TRBD2
clone size: many
CDR3 protein: CASSFSGFPYEQYF
CDR3 DNA: TGTGCCAGCAGCTTTAGCGGGTTCCCCTACGAGCAGTACTTC

V gene: TRBV25-1
J gene: TRBJ1-6
D gene: TRBD1
clone size: .
CDR3 protein: CASSERDRVNSPLHF
CDR3 DNA: TGTGCCAGCAGTGAACGGGACAGGGTGAATTCACCCCTCCACTTT

V gene: TRBV15
J gene: TRBJ1-1
D gene: .
clone size: few
CDR3 protein: CATSRLFHGQNTEAFF
CDR3 DNA: TGTGCCACCAGCAGACTTTTTCACGGACAGAACACTGAAGCTTTCTTT